Here is one T cell receptor (beta chain) with its context. Its target is unknown. The authors extracted RNA and reverse transcribed it into cDNA as the sequencing template. Profiling relied on immunoSEQ multiplex PCR, and the TCRdb table lists in-frame clones only, not all of them. Of under 200,000 clones listed, 55% to 75% are singletons. The length of the CDR3 is 15 residues. CDR1 is GTSNPN and CDR2 is SVGIG in the germline V gene (reference sequence). V lost 5 bases, J lost 10 bases, and 11 bases stayed unmatched. These data come from a study of CD8+ T cells in alopecia areata. Whole-study findings and limits: Significant decreases in scalp clonality and expanded CD8+ clones followed tofacitinib treatment.

As for treatment: oral pan-JAK inhibitor, 5-10 mg twice daily. From PBMCs, CD4+ and CD8+ T cells were sorted. The chain has TRBV30 and TRBJ1-6, with TRBD1 matching 10 bases. The sample was CD4+ T cells sorted from blood, taken at week 24, from a patient treated with tofacitinib. The clonotype comes from a human donor with alopecia areata. The CDR3 nucleotides read TGTGCCTGGTCGGGACAGGGGCTTCGGCGATCACCCCTCCACTTT. The encoded protein is CAWSGQGLRRSPLHF.